The T cell receptor beta chain under discussion was sequenced for a study of blood T cell repertoires in COVID-19. Study-level background: The study drew acute and convalescent COVID-19 samples from the United States, Italy and Spain. T cells, B-cell-depleted T cells, or PBMCs supplied cDNA or gDNA.

Sequenced by immunoSEQ multiplex PCR; TCRdb stores in-frame clones only, minus some. Here the sample spans 210,000 or so clones, 84% being singletons. Germline assignment: CDR1 SNHLY and CDR2 FYNNEI. Trimming removed 5 bases at V and 0 bases at J, with 11 bases between. The CDR3 spans 15 residues. This TCR was recovered from a woman aged 45-59 years with active or convalescent COVID-19. The chain combines TRBV2 with TRBJ1-3; D gene ambiguous. Sequencing was carried out using peripheral blood. The CDR3 coding sequence is TGTGCCAGCAGTACACAGTCCTCCTCTGGAAACACCATATATTTT. It codes for CASSTQSSSGNTIYF. Full variable domain (missing parts from reference TRBV2 and TRBJ1-3): EPEVTQTPSHQVTQMGQEVILRCVPISNHLYFYWYRQILGQKVEFLVSFYNNEISEKSEIFDDQFSVERPDGSNFTLKIRSTKLEDSAMYFCASSTQSSSGNTIYFGEGSWLTVV.